One sample yielded the 11 T cell receptor beta chains listed below, sequenced in a study of cytomegalovirus exposure and HLA in healthy donors. Vbeta (60) and Jbeta (13) primers were used in the PCR. Generated by immunoSEQ multiplex PCR, the TCRdb table keeps only in-frame clones and is missing some. The table records around 250,000 clones, 85% to 95% of them present only once. Sequenced material: PBMCs. The receptors were gathered from a girl aged 2 to 9 in good health and CMV-seronegative.

The V gene is TRBV6-1, the J gene TRBJ1-5; TRBD1 agrees at 7 bases. The length of the CDR3 is 16 residues. Germline V lookup: CDR1 MNHNS, CDR2 SASEGT. Unmatched junction bases numbered 7, after V lost 2 bases and J lost 3 bases. The CDR3 coding sequence is TGTGCCAGCAGTGAAAATTGGGACAGTAACAATCAGCCCCAGCATTTT. Protein: CASSENWDSNNQPQHF.

This clone has only one observation. V is TRBV5-6 and J is TRBJ2-1; possible D gene TRBD2, 5 bases. This CDR3 region has 12 residues. Germline V gene sequence: CDR1 SGHDT, CDR2 YYEEEE. The V and J ends lost 5 bases and 6 bases respectively, with 9 bases between them. CDR3: CASSRDFNEQFF. The CDR3 DNA reads TGTGCCAGCAGTCGGGATTTCAATGAGCAGTTCTTC.

In regard to this clone: One end of the junction fails to match germline, which may point to a read error. The chain uses TRBV7-9 and TRBJ2-7, with a possible D match to TRBD2 (6 bases). CDR3 length: 15 residues. Germline V gives CDR1 SEHNR, CDR2 FQNEAQ (reference sequence). The CDR3 here is CSSSLGSRDFDEQYF. In nucleotides, the CDR3 is TGTTCCAGCAGCTTAGGTTCCAGGGACTTTGACGAGCAGTACTTC.

The chain employs TRBV20-1 and TRBJ1-5; D gene ambiguous. The CDR3 totals 10 residues. CDR1 and CDR2 (germline): DFQATT, SNEGSKA (reference sequence). Trimming left V 3 bases short and J 14 bases short, with 11 bases between. CDR3 bases: TGCAGTGCTAGTCGTCAGTCCGAGCATTTT. Translation gives CSASRQSEHF.

V gene TRBV12-5 combines with J gene TRBJ2-1, with 12 bases that match TRBD1. The CDR3 consists of 15 residues. Germline values: CDR1 LGHNT, CDR2 FRNRAP. V was clipped by 6 bases and J by 7 bases; unmatched bases: 7. Written as DNA, the CDR3 is TGTGCTAGTGGGCTAGGGACAGGGGGCCGGAATGAGCAGTTCTTC. Translated: CASGLGTGGRNEQFF.

V usage is TRBV11-2 and J usage is TRBJ2-7; weak D call: TRBD2 (5 bases). The germline CDR1 and CDR2 sequences are SGHAT and FQNNGV. This CDR3 contains 16 residues. V was pared by 1 base and J by 2 bases, with 15 bases between. As DNA, the CDR3 is TGTGCCAGCAGCTTAGGGAGCCGAGGGAGCACCTACGAGCAGTACTTC. It encodes CASSLGSRGSTYEQYF.

The chain couples TRBV11-2 to TRBJ1-1; a possible D gene is TRBD1 (5 bases). This CDR3 is 16 amino acids long. Germline lookup yields CDR1 SGHAT and CDR2 FQNNGV. The V and J ends lost 6 bases and 3 bases respectively, with 20 bases between them. The CDR3 nucleotides read TGTGCCAGCAGATCAAGTTATCGGGGGAGGGACACTGAAGCTTTCTTT. This encodes CASRSSYRGRDTEAFF.

This clone was counted a few times. Here the CDR3 DNA reads TGTGCCAGCAGTGTGGGACTAGCGGCTCTCAATGAGCAGTTCTTC. As protein: CASSVGLAALNEQFF. The V gene is TRBV25-1, the J gene TRBJ2-1; 11 positions match TRBD2. J was trimmed by 6 bases and V by 4 bases; bases with no gene match: 5. The CDR3 length is 15 residues. Germline V gene data show CDR1 as MGHDK and CDR2 as SYGVNS.

This sequence joins TRBV19 and TRBJ2-1, with D unclear. Germline CDR1 LNHDA, CDR2 SQIVND (reference sequence). Trimming stripped 4 bases from V and 0 bases from J, with 10 bases between. The CDR3 has 15 residues. The CDR3: CASSNQVLSYNEQFF. In DNA form, the CDR3 reads TGTGCCAGTAGTAACCAGGTTCTCTCCTACAATGAGCAGTTCTTC.

The chain joins TRBV6-1 to TRBJ2-7; a weak D match, TRBD2 (5 bases). V shed 10 bases and J shed 2 bases, with 18 bases lying between them. The CDR3 totals 14 residues. CDR1 and CDR2 from the germline V gene are MNHNS and SASEGT. In DNA form, the CDR3 reads TGTGCCACACTAATCCGGGATTCTACCTACGAGCAGTACTTC. Protein sequence: CATLIRDSTYEQYF.

V and J are TRBV27 and TRBJ1-1, with D possibly being TRBD1 (6 bases). CDR3 length: 16 amino acids. Trimming removed 2 bases at V and 5 bases at J, with 18 bases between. CDR1 is MNHEY, CDR2 SMNVEV, per germline (reference sequence). Here the CDR3 reads CASSLRWSLGGTEAFF. The CDR3 coding sequence is TGTGCCAGCAGTTTACGCTGGTCTCTAGGGGGAACTGAAGCTTTCTTT.